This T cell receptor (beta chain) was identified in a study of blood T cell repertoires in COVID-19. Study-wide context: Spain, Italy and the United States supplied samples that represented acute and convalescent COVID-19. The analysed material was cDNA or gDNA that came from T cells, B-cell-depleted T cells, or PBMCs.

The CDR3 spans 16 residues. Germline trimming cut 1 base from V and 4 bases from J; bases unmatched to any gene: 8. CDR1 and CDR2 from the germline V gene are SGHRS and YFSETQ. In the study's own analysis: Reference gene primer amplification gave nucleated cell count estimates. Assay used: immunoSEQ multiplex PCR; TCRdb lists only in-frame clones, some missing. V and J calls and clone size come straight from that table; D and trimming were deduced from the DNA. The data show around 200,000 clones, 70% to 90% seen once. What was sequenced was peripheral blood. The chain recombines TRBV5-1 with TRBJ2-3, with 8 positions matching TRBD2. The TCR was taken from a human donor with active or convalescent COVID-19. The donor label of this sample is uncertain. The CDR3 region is CASSLSTGLGADTQYF. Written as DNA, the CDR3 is TGCGCCAGCAGCTTGTCTACGGGACTAGGGGCAGATACGCAGTATTTT.